The sequence of this T cell receptor beta chain was determined in a study of T cell responses to AZD1222 COVID-19 vaccine. With respect to this clone: Its specificity is unknown.

Sequencing used immunoSEQ multiplex PCR; TCRdb keeps in-frame clones, though not all of them. This sample yields roughly 120,000 clones, of which about 90% are seen a single time; about 10% belongs to the top ten. Study-wide findings and caveats: There were repertoire samples only from the period after the peak T cell response. CD4 TCRs linked to vaccination spanned spike, dominating at 160-218 and 743-854.

The V gene lost 4 bases and the J gene lost 6 bases, with 13 bases spanning the gap. The CDR3 consists of 14 residues. Germline-derived CDR1 and CDR2 are LNHDA and SQIVND (reference sequence). The receptor was derived from an adult in good health. The sequenced sample was peripheral blood, obtained on day 0 of AZD1222 vaccination. This chain joins TRBV19 and TRBJ2-1; perhaps TRBD2 as D (6 bases). CDR3 DNA: TGTGCCAGTAGTACCCAGCGGGTAGGCAATGAGCAGTTCTTC. Translation: CASSTQRVGNEQFF.